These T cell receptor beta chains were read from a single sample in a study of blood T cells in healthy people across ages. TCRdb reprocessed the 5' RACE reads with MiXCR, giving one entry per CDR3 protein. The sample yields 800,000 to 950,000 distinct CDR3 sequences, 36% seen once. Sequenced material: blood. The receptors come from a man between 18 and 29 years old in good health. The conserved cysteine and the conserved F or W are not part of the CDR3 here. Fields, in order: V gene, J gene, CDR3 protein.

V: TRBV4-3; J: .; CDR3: ASSQRGGGYNEQY
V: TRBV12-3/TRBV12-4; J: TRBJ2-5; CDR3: ASSYAGRAETQY
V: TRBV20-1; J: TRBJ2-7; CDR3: SAPGRILSREQY
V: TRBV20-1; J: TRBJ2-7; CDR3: SAGAGGSYEQY
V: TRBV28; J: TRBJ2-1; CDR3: ASSLRGTGDNNEQF
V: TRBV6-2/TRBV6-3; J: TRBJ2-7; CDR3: ASSYQDGRYNEQY
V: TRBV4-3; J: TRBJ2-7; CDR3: ASSQAGVSYEQY
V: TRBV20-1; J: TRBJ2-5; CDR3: SARGQEPLGTQY
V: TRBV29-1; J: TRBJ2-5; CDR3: SASRGQGIQETQY
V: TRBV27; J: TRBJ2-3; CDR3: ASSLGFTTDTQY
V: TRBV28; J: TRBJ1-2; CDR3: ASSTRSGKGGYGYT
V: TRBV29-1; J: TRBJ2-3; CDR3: SVWTSGTDTQY
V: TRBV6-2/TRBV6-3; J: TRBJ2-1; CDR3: ASSYSTMPPRSSYNEQF
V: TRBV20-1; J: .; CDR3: SAPPQAGTYNEQY
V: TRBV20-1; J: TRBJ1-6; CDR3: SARRTGTNSPLH
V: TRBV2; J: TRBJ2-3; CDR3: ASSPLRETWGDTQY
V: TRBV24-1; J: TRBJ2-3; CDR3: ATSGPPGQGLPNTQY
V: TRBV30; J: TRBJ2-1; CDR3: AWTLISGGAQF
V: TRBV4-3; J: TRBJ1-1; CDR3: ASSQDSRGFNTEAF
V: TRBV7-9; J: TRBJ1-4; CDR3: ASSFDGPEKLF
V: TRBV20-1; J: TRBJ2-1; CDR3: SASPQGEVQF
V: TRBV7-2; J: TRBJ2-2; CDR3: ASSLSGGEGTGELF
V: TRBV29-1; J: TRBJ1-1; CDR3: SVPGQGRPEAF
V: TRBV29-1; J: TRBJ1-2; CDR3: SVVESYGYT
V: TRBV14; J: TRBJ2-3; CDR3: ASSIRLTDTQY
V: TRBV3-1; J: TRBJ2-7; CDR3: ASSQAGLGLISSSYEQY
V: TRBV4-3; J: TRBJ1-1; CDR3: ASSQEDGSTEAF
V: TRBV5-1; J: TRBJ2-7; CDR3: ASSLVSDEQY
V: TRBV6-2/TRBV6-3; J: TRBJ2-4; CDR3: ASTLGTAAKNIQY
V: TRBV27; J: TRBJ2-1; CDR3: ASSSWAVPYNEQF
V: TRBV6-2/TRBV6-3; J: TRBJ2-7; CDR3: ASSYSLPAEQY
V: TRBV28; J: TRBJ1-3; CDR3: ASSFPYDTYSGNTIY
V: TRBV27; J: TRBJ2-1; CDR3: ASSLSPTGVGHEQF
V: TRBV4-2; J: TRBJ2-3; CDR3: ASSQEQGIPVDTQY
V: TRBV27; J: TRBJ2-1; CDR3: ASSHGPYNEQF
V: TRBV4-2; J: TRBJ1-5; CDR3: ASSPRKQAYSNQPQH
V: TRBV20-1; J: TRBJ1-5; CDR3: SARDQPTGVPASQPQH
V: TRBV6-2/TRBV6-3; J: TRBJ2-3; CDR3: ASSGSSGADTQY
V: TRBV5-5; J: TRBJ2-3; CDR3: ASSLLSEAQY
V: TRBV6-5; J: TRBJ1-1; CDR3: ASSYLRPDSPEAF
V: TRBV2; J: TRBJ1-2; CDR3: ASSSGTGFDYGHT
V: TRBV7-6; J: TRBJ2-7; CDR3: ASSLGRDSYEQY